Below, 15 T cell receptor beta chains from the same sample are listed, as sequenced in a study of OX40 agonist ivuxolimab in advanced cancers. TCRdb's table, derived via immunoSEQ multiplex PCR, lists solely in-frame clones and lacks some. The sample shows around 82,000 clones, approximately 88% of them seen only once. The sample was CD4+ or CD8+ T cells sorted from blood, taken in a trial of the OX40 agonist ivuxolimab. Receptor source: an adult with an advanced solid tumor such as melanoma, head and neck, liver or kidney cancer.

The genes are TRBV7-9 and TRBJ2-1, with 11 bases matching TRBD2. J gave up 5 bases and V 6 bases, and 6 bases lay outside the gene matches. The CDR3 has 15 residues. CDR1 and CDR2 (germline): SEHNR, FQNEAQ (reference sequence). As DNA, the CDR3 is TGTGCCAGCAGTCGGGGACTAGCGGTTAACAATGAGCAGTTCTTC. The encoded protein is CASSRGLAVNNEQFF.

This sequence joins TRBV19 and TRBJ1-4; D perhaps matches TRBD1 (5 bases). V was trimmed by 4 bases and J by 5 bases, leaving 11 bases between them. Germline values: CDR1 LNHDA, CDR2 SQIVND (reference sequence). The CDR3 has 14 amino acids. As DNA, the CDR3 is TGTGCCAGTAGTACAGGGAGATCCAATGAAAAACTGTTTTTT. As protein: CASSTGRSNEKLFF.

J is TRBJ2-1 and V is TRBV11-3, with TRBD2 identical over 9 bases. The CDR3 runs to 16 residues. Trimming at V came to 7 bases and at J to 7 bases, leaving 14 bases not matched to a gene. The germline V gene encodes CDR1 SGHNT and CDR2 YENEEA. In DNA form, the CDR3 reads TGTGCCAGCACCAAAGGAGGCGGGAGGGCCGGAAATGAGCAGTTCTTC. It is translated as CASTKGGGRAGNEQFF.

The chain links TRBV13 to TRBJ2-7; D might be TRBD1 (5 bases). Germline lookup yields CDR1 PRHDT and CDR2 FYEKMQ (reference sequence). This CDR3 spans 14 amino acids. With 5 bases removed from V and 1 base from J, the gap between germline ends came to 12 bases. This CDR3 is CASSLLGRSYEQYF. The CDR3 nucleotides read TGTGCCAGCAGCCTGTTGGGGCGGTCCTACGAGCAGTACTTC.

This chain connects TRBV7-9 to TRBJ2-1, with 9 bases aligning to TRBD2. This CDR3 is 16 amino acids long. J was trimmed by 4 bases and V by 3 bases; bases with no gene match: 7. CDR1 and CDR2 (germline): SEHNR, FQNEAQ (reference sequence). CDR3 nucleotides: TGTGCCAGCAGCTTCGGGGGTCTAGCGGGATACAATGAGCAGTTCTTC. It is translated as CASSFGGLAGYNEQFF.

The chain recombines TRBV7-9 with TRBJ2-3; 7 bases fit TRBD1. Trimming removed 4 bases from V and 2 bases from J; junction bases left unmatched: 12. Germline assignment: CDR1 SEHNR and CDR2 FQNEAQ (reference sequence). CDR3 length equals 17 residues. The CDR3 coding sequence is TGTGCCAGCAGCTCCACCCCCGGGACAGAGCTCACAGATACGCAGTATTTT. Residues: CASSSTPGTELTDTQYF.

The V gene is TRBV27, the J gene TRBJ1-1, with 9 bases lining up with TRBD1. V dropped 3 bases and J dropped 2; count of bases not matched to a gene: 7. Germline-derived CDR1 and CDR2 are MNHEY and SMNVEV (reference sequence). The CDR3 contains 16 residues. CDR3 in amino acids: CASSFLDRGPNTEAFF. The CDR3 bases are TGTGCCAGCAGTTTTTTGGACAGGGGTCCCAACACTGAAGCTTTCTTT.

The chain combines TRBV6-1 with TRBJ2-2; TRBD1 matches 10 bases. The length of the CDR3 is 14 residues. Germline CDR1 is MNHNS and CDR2 is SASEGT. V shed 3 bases, J shed 6 bases, and the junction held 1 base outside the gene matches. The CDR3 region is CASSEGTGAGELFF. Here the CDR3 DNA reads TGTGCCAGCAGTGAGGGGACAGGGGCCGGGGAGCTGTTTTTT.

The chain has TRBV9 and TRBJ2-1; 10 bases agree with TRBD2. V was pared by 2 bases and J by 8 bases, with 7 bases of the junction left unmatched. Germline V gene lookup returns CDR1 SGDLS and CDR2 YYNGEE. The CDR3 spans 15 residues. The CDR3 DNA sequence: TGTGCCAGCAGCGTCACGCTAGGACTAGCGGATGAGCAGTTCTTC. Encoded protein: CASSVTLGLADEQFF.

The V and J genes are TRBV7-8 and TRBJ1-1; D is unresolved. The V and J ends lost 1 base and 0 bases respectively, with 6 bases between them. The CDR3 loop spans 14 amino acids. Germline V gene lookup returns CDR1 SGHVS and CDR2 FQNEAQ. The CDR3 coding sequence is TGTGCCAGCAGCTTAGTCTGGGTGAACACTGAAGCTTTCTTT. Amino acid sequence: CASSLVWVNTEAFF. Together with reference TRBV7-8 and TRBJ1-1, the CDR3 gives the full variable domain: GAGVSQSPRYKVAKRGQDVALRCDPISGHVSLFWYQQALGQGPEFLTYFQNEAQLDKSGLPSDRFFAERPEGSVSTLKIQRTQQEDSAVYLCASSLVWVNTEAFFGQGTRLTVV.

V gene TRBV28 combines with J gene TRBJ1-2, with 8 bases identical to TRBD1. Germline assignment: CDR1 MDHEN and CDR2 SYDVKM. V was pared by 1 base and J by 6 bases, with 7 bases of the junction left unmatched. The CDR3 loop spans 15 amino acids. The chain's CDR3 is CASSLFLGQENGYTF. CDR3 DNA sequence: TGTGCCAGCAGTTTATTCCTGGGACAGGAGAATGGCTACACCTTC.

About this clone: A read error may produce the germline difference seen at one junction end. The chain joins TRBV7-7 to TRBJ1-1; possible D gene TRBD1, 6 bases. Per germline, CDR1 SSHAT and CDR2 FNYEAQ (reference sequence). This CDR3 is built from 14 residues. In DNA, the CDR3 is TGTGCTAGCAGCTCTCTACAGGGAACTACTGAAGCTTTCTTT. Translation gives CASSSLQGTTEAFF.

The chain joins TRBV4-1 to TRBJ2-7, with D unclear. The CDR3 spans 14 residues. Germline CDR1 MGHRA, CDR2 YSYEKL. The V end lost 0 bases, the J end lost 6 bases, and 12 bases lay between the germline ends. CDR3 DNA sequence: TGCGCCAGCAGCCAAGATTTAAGTAATGGCGAGCAGTACTTC. Encoded protein: CASSQDLSNGEQYF.

This chain joins TRBV28 and TRBJ2-7; 7 bases align to TRBD2. The CDR3 totals 15 residues. J was trimmed by 2 bases and V by 6 bases; bases with no gene match: 10. CDR1 and CDR2 (germline): MDHEN, SYDVKM. The CDR3 here is CASRPGGGKTYEQYF. CDR3 DNA sequence: TGTGCCAGCAGACCCGGGGGAGGGAAAACCTACGAGCAGTACTTC.

V usage is TRBV19 and J usage is TRBJ2-1; 9 bases map to TRBD2. In germline, CDR1 is LNHDA, CDR2 SQIVND (reference sequence). This CDR3 has 16 amino acids. V was pared by 4 bases and J by 3 bases, with 7 bases of the junction left unmatched. As DNA, the CDR3 is TGTGCCAGTAGTAACCCTCTAGCGGGGCTCTACAATGAGCAGTTCTTC. It yields the protein CASSNPLAGLYNEQFF. Supplemented by reference TRBV19 and TRBJ2-1, the full variable domain reads DGGITQSPKYLFRKEGQNVTLSCEQNLNHDAMYWYRQDPGQGLRLIYYSQIVNDFQKGDIAEGYSVSREKKESFPLTVTSAQKNPTAFYLCASSNPLAGLYNEQFFGPGTRLTVL.